The clone carrying this T cell receptor beta chain has a handful of counts. J was trimmed by 3 bases and V by 2 bases; bases with no gene match: 3. This CDR3 spans 16 amino acids. Germline loops: CDR1 SGHRS, CDR2 YFSETQ. The data stem from a study of blood T cell repertoires in COVID-19. The wider study: Acute-phase and convalescent COVID-19 samples originated in the United States, Italy and Spain.

Sequencing used immunoSEQ multiplex PCR; TCRdb keeps in-frame clones, though not all of them. The data show about 96,000 clones, around 90% seen once. The chain joins TRBV5-1 to TRBJ2-3; 13 nucleotides agree with TRBD2. This sequence originates from a human donor with COVID-19, enrolled during active disease. The donor label of this sample is uncertain. Material for sequencing was peripheral blood. The DNA for the CDR3 is TGCGCCAGCAGCTTTGGACTAGCGGGGGCAACAGATACGCAGTATTTT. This gives the protein CASSFGLAGATDTQYF.